This TCR delta chain stems from a study of gamma-delta T cells after stem cell transplantation. The CDR3 has 16 amino acids. With 0 bases removed from V and 1 base from J, the gap between germline ends came to 14 bases. Germline V CDR1 and CDR2: GEAIGNYY, EKD. Only a few counts were recorded for this clone. Being one base from a much bigger clone, this may be a read error. Different DNA sequences within this sample yield the same CDR3. TCRdb made new clone calls on the RT-PCR reads using CATT. This sample has 2,000 to 2,500 delta-chain clones; about 5% occur once, and the top ten carry around 30%. The chain is built from TRDV2 and TRDJ1, with D possibly matching TRDD3 (6 bases). This sequence was found in a human donor. It is not recorded whose cells these are; they may come from a transplant donor. Sequencing was carried out using gamma-delta T cells. CDR3 in amino acids: CACDTVGGGFTDKLIF. The CDR3, as DNA: TGTGCCTGTGACACCGTTGGTGGGGGCTTCACCGATAAACTCATCTTT.